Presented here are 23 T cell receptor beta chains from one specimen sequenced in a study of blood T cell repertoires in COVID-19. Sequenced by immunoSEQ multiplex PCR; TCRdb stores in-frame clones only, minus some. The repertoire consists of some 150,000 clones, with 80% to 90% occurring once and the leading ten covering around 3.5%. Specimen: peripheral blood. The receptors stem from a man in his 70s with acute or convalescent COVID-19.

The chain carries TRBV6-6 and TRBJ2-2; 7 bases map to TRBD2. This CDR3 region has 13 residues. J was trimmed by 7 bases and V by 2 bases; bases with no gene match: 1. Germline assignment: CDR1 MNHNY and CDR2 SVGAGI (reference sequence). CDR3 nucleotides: TGTGCCAGCAGTTACGGGGGGGGCGGGGAGCTGTTTTTT. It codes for CASSYGGGGELFF.

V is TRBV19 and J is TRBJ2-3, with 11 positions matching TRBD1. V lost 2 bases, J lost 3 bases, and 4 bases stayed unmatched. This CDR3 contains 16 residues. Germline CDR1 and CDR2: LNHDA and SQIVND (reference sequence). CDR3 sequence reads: CASSISGTGGTDTQYF. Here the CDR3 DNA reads TGTGCCAGTAGTATAAGTGGGACAGGGGGAACAGATACGCAGTATTTT.

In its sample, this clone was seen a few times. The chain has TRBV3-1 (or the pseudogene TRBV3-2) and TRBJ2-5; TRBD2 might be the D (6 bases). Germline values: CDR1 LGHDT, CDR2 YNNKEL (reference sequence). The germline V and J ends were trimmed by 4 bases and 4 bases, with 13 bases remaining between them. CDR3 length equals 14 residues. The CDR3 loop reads CASSRQTRLETQYF. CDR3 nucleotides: TGTGCCAGCAGCCGGCAGACTAGGTTAGAGACCCAGTACTTC.

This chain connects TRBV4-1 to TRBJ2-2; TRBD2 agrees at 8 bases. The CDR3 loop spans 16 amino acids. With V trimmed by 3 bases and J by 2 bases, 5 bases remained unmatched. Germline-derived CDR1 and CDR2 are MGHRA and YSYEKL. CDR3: CASSHPSGSNTGELFF. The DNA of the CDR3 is TGCGCCAGCAGCCACCCTAGCGGGTCAAACACCGGGGAGCTGTTTTTT.

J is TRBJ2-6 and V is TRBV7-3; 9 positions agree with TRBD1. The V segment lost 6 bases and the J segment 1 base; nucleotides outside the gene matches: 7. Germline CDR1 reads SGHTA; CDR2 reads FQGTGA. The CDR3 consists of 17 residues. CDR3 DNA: TGTGCCAGCAGTCCGGGACAGGGAAAATCTGGGGCCAACGTCCTGACTTTC. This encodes CASSPGQGKSGANVLTF.

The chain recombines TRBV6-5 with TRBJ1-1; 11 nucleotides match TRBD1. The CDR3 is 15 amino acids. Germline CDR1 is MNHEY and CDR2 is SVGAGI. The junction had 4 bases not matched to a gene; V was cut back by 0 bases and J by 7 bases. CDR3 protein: CASSYSGTGGFEAFF. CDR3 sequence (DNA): TGTGCCAGCAGTTACTCTGGGACAGGGGGATTTGAAGCTTTCTTT.

CDR3 sequence: CASSAPPLAEYQETQYF. CDR3 bases: TGTGCCAGCAGTGCCCCCCCACTAGCGGAGTACCAAGAGACCCAGTACTTC. This sequence joins TRBV28 and TRBJ2-5; 8 bases agree with TRBD2. Germline V gives CDR1 MDHEN, CDR2 SYDVKM. The trim removed 5 bases at V and 0 bases at J, leaving 11 bases unmatched. CDR3 length: 17 amino acids.

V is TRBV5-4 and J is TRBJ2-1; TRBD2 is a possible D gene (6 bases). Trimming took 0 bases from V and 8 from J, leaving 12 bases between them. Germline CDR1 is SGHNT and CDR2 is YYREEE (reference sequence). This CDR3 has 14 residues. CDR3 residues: CASSLEGTSYEQFF. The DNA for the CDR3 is TGTGCCAGCAGCTTGGAAGGGACTTCCTATGAGCAGTTCTTC.

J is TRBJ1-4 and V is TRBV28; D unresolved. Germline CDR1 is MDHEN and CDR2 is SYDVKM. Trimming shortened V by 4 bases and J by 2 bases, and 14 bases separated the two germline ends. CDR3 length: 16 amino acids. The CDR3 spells CASSSPGGPTNEKLFF. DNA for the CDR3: TGTGCCAGCAGTTCCCCGGGAGGACCCACTAATGAAAAACTGTTTTTT.

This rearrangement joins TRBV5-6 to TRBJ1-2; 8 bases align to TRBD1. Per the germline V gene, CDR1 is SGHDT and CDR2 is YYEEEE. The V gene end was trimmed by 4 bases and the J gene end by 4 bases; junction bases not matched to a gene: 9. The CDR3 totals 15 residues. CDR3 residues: CASSLDGQGPYGYTF. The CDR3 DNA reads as TGTGCCAGCAGCCTGGATGGACAGGGCCCCTATGGCTACACCTTC.

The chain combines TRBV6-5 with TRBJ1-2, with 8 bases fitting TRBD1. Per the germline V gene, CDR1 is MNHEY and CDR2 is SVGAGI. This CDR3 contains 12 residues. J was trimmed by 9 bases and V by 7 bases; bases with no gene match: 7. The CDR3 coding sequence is TGTGCCAGCACCGAACAGGGGGTGCGCTACACCTTC. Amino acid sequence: CASTEQGVRYTF.

DNA for the CDR3: TGTGCCAGCAGCCAAGGACTAGCGGGAGTGGGGGGTGAGCAGTTCTTC. Its translation: CASSQGLAGVGGEQFF. The chain uses TRBV3-1 (or the pseudogene TRBV3-2) and TRBJ2-1; 12 bases agree with TRBD2. V lost 1 base and J lost 9; bases outside the gene matches: 7. Germline CDR1 is LGHDT and CDR2 is YNNKEL (reference sequence). The CDR3 has 16 residues.

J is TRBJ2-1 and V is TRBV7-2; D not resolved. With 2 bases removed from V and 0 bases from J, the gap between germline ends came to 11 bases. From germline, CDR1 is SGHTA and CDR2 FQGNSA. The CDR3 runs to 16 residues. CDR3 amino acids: CASSLYDKSSYNEQFF. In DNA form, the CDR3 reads TGTGCCAGCAGCTTATATGACAAGAGCTCCTACAATGAGCAGTTCTTC.

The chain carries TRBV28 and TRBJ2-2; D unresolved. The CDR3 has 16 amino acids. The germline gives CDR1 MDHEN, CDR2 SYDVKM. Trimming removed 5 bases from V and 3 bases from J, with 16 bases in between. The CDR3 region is CASSLIKRFYTGELFF. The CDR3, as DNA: TGTGCCAGCAGTCTGATCAAGCGATTTTACACCGGGGAGCTGTTTTTT.

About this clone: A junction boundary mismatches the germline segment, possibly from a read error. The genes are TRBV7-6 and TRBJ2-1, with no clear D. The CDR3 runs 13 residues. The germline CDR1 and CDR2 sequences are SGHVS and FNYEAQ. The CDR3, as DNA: TGTGCCAGCGGCTTAAATCAAGCGAATGAGCAGTTCTTC. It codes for CASGLNQANEQFF.

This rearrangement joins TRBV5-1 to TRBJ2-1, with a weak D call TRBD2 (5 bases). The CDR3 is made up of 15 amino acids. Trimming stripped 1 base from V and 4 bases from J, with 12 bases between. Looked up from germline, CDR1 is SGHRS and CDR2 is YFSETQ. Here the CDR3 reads CASSLTGGFYNEQFF. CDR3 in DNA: TGCGCCAGCAGCTTGACGGGCGGGTTTTACAATGAGCAGTTCTTC. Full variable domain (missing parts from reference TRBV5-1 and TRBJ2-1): KAGVTQTPRYLIKTRGQQVTLSCSPISGHRSVSWYQQTPGQGLQFLFEYFSETQRNKGNFPGRFSGRQFSNSRSEMNVSTLELGDSALYLCASSLTGGFYNEQFFGPGTRLTVL.

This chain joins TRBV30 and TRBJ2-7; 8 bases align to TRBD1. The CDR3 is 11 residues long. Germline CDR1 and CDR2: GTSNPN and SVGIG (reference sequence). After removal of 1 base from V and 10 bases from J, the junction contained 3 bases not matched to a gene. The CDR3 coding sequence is TGTGCCTGGAGTGGAGGACAGGGACAGTACTTC. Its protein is CAWSGGQGQYF.

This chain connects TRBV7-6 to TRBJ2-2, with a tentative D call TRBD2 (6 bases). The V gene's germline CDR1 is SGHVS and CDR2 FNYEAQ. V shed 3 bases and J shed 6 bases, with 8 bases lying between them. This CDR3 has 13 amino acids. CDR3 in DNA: TGTGCCAGCAGCTTCTCTAGCGCCGGGGAGCTGTTTTTT. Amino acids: CASSFSSAGELFF.

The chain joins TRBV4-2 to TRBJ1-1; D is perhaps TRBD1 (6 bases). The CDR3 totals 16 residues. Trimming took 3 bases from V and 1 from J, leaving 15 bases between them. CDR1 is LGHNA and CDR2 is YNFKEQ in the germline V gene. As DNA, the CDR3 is TGTGCCAGCAGCCATCCGGGGGGACAAAGGAACACTGAAGCTTTCTTT. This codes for CASSHPGGQRNTEAFF.

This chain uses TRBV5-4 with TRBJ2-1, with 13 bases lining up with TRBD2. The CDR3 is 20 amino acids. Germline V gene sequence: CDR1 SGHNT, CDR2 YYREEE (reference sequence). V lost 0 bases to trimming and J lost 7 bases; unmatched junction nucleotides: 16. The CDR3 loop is CASSLERNRGTSGRVNEQFF. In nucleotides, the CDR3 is TGTGCCAGCAGCTTGGAAAGGAACAGGGGTACTAGCGGGAGGGTGAATGAGCAGTTCTTC.

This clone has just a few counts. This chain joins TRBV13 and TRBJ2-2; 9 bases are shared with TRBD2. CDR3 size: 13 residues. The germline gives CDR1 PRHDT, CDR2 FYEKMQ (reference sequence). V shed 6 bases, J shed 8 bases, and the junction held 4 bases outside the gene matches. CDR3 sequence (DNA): TGTGCCAGCAGGGTAGCGGGAGAGGGGGAGCTGTTTTTT. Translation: CASRVAGEGELFF.

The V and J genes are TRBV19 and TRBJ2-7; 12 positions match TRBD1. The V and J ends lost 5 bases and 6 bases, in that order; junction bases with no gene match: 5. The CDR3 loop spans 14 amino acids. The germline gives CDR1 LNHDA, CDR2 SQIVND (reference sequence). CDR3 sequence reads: CASSPRDRGREQYF. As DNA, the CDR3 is TGTGCCAGTAGTCCCCGGGACAGGGGGCGCGAGCAGTACTTC.

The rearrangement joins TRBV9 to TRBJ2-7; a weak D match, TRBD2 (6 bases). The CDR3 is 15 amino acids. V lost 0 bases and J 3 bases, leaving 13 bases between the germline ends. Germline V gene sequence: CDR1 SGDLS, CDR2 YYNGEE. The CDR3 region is CASSVGGDLLYEQYF. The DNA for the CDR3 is TGTGCCAGCAGCGTAGGCGGGGACCTACTCTACGAGCAGTACTTC.